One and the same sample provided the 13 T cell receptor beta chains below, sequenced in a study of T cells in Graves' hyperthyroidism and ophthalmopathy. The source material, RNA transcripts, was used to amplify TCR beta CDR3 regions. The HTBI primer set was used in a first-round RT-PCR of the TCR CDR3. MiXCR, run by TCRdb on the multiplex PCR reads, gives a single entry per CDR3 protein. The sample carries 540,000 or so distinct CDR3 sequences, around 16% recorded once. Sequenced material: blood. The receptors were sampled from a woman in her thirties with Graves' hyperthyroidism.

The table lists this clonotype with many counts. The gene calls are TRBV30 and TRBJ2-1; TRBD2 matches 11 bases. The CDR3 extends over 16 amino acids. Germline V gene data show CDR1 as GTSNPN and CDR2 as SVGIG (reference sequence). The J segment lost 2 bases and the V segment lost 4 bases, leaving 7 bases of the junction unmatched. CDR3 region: CAWKWTSGPPYNEQFF. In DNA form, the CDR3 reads TGTGCCTGGAAATGGACTAGCGGGCCCCCCTACAATGAGCAGTTCTTC.

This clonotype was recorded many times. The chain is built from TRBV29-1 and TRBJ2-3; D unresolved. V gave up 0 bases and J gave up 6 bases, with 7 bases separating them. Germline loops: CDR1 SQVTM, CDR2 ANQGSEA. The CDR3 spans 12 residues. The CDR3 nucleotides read TGCAGCGTTGAAGAGTGGGCGGATACGCAGTATTTT. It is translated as CSVEEWADTQYF.

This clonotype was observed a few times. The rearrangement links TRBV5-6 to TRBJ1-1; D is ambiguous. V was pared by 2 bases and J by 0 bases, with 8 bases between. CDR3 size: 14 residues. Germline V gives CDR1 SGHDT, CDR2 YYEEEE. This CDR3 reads CASSFGRMNTEAFF. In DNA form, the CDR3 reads TGTGCCAGCAGCTTCGGACGGATGAACACTGAAGCTTTCTTT.

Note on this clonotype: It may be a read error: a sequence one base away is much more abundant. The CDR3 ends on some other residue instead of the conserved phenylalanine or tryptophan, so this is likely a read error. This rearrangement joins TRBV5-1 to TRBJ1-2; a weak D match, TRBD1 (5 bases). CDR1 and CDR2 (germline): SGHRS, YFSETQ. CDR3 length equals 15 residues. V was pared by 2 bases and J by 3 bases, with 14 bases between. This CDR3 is CASSLLYGTDYGYTL. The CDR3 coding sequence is TGCGCCAGCAGCTTACTCTATGGGACCGACTATGGCTACACCCTC.

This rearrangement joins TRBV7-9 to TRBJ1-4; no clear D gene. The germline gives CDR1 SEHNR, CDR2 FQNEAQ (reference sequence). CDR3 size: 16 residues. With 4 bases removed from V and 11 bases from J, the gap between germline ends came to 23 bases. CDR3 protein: CASSSKAEWGRAKLFF. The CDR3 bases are TGTGCCAGCAGCTCTAAGGCGGAGTGGGGTCGAGCGAAACTGTTTTTT.

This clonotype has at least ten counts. CDR3 loop: CASSSDRTSYEQYF. CDR3 nucleotides: TGCGCCAGCAGCTCGGACAGGACCTCCTACGAGCAGTACTTC. This sequence joins TRBV5-1 and TRBJ2-7; 7 bases are a match to TRBD1. The CDR3 has 14 amino acids. Germline values: CDR1 SGHRS, CDR2 YFSETQ. V trimming: 3 bases; J trimming: 0 bases; junction bases outside the gene matches: 3.

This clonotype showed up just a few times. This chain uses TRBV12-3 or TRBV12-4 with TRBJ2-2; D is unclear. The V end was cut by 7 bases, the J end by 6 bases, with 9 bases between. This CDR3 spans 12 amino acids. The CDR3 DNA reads TGTGCCAGCACCCCTTTCGCCGGGGAGCTGTTTTTT. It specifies CASTPFAGELFF.

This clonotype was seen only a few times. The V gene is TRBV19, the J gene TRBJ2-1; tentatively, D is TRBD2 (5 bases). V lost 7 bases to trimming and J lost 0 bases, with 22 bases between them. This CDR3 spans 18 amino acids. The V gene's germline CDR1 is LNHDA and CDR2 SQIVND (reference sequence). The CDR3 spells CASTPGNGLASSYNEQFF. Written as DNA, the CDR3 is TGTGCCAGTACCCCCGGTAATGGGCTAGCCAGCTCCTACAATGAGCAGTTCTTC.

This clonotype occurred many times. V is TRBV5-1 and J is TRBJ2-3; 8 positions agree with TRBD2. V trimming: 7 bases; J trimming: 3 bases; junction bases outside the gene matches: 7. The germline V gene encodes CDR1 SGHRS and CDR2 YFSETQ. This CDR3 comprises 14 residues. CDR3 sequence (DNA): TGCGCCAGCGACTGGGTAGCGGGAACAGATACGCAGTATTTT. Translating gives CASDWVAGTDTQYF.

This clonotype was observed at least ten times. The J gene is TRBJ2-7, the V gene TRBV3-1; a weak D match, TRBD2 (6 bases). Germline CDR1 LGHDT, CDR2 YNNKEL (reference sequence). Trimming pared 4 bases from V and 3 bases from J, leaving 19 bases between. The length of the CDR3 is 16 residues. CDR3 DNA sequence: TGTGCCAGCAGCCCCGAGGCCGCTAGCGCAAGCTACGAGCAGTACTTC. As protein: CASSPEAASASYEQYF.

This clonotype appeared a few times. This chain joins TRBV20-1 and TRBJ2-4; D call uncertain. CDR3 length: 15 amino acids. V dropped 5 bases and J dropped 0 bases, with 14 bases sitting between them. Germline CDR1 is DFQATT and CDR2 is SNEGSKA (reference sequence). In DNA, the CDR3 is TGCAGTGCTCCGGGTTCTCCAATAGCCAAAAACATTCAGTACTTC. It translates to CSAPGSPIAKNIQYF.

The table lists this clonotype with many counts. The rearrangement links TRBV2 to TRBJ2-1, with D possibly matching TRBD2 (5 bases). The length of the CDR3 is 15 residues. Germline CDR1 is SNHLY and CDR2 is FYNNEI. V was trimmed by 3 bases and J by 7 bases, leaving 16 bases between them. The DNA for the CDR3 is TGTGCCAGCAGTGACGCTAGCTTAGCCCCTAATGAGCAGTTCTTC. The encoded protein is CASSDASLAPNEQFF. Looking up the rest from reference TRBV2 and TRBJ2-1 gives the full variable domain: EPEVTQTPSHQVTQMGQEVILRCVPISNHLYFYWYRQILGQKVEFLVSFYNNEISEKSEIFDDQFSVERPDGSNFTLKIRSTKLEDSAMYFCASSDASLAPNEQFFGPGTRLTVL.

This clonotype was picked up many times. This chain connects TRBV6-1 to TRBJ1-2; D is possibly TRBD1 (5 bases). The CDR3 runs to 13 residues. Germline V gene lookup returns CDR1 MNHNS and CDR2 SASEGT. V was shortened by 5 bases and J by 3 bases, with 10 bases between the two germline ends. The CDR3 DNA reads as TGTGCCAGCAGTCGGGGGAGTGACTATGGCTACACCTTC. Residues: CASSRGSDYGYTF.